This is a list of T cell receptor beta chains from one sample in a study of shared T cell receptors in the human thymus. The table came from immunoSEQ multiplex PCR; TCRdb's copy has only in-frame clones and leaves some out. The table includes 72,000 or so clones, nearly 95% detected once. Material: thymocytes. The receptor set was obtained from a human donor. Both conserved end residues are part of each CDR3.

J gene,V gene,CDR3 protein
TRBJ2-5,TRBV5-6,CASSCQGMETQYF
TRBJ2-7,TRBV7-9,CASSLGIGISYEQYF
TRBJ1-2,TRBV5-5,CASSFGQGPNYGYTF
TRBJ1-2,TRBV7-2,CASSRGTGDYGYTF
TRBJ2-7,TRBV5-3,CARRIAGAYEQYF
TRBJ2-3,TRBV18,CASSPPGLGGAEYTQYF
TRBJ2-7,TRBV19,CASSRMEHCEQYF
TRBJ1-4,TRBV2,CASSVHPRTTATNEKLFF
TRBJ1-2,TRBV9,CASSIKHRGPSYTF
TRBJ2-1,TRBV7-9,CASLRPGADNEQFF
TRBJ2-7,TRBV4-2,CASSQGGGVPVYYEQYF
TRBJ2-5,TRBV9,CASSLTGLAGVETQYF
TRBJ2-6,TRBV4-1,CASSQGSGGTPSGANVLTF
TRBJ2-7,TRBV15,CATSRDARPKGDVYEQYF
TRBJ2-1,TRBV7-6,CASSQSAGGGLPNEQFF
TRBJ2-3,TRBV21-1,CASSSAQGQDTDTQYF
TRBJ1-4,TRBV19,CASSINQPKQGAGEKLFF
TRBJ1-4,TRBV4-1,CASSQEKGSNEKLFF
TRBJ1-6,TRBV6-1,CASSANPPTGPSSYNSPLHF
TRBJ2-3,TRBV21-1,CASSKQTNTDTQYF
TRBJ2-3,TRBV6-1,CATRGHTDTQYF
TRBJ1-2,TRBV20-1,CSARGGNGYTF
TRBJ2-3,TRBV7-3,CASSLTGGRTDTQYF
TRBJ2-3,TRBV28,CASSPASGGITQYF
TRBJ1-6,TRBV14,CASSQRQIPGQISLNSPLHF
TRBJ1-6,TRBV19,CASSKPGWGNSPLHF
TRBJ2-6,TRBV4-1,CASSLKSASGANVLTF
TRBJ1-2,TRBV6-5,CASSGGRGPNYGYTF
TRBJ2-7,TRBV23-1,CASSQSNRQAYEQYF
TRBJ1-5,TRBV28,CASRSGTEILSGHF
TRBJ2-7,TRBV6-6,CASRRMTEEGDEQYF
TRBJ2-7,TRBV23-1,CASSQSEGNVGRRGGNYEQYF
TRBJ2-5,TRBV27,CASSLRGLAGGQETQYF
TRBJ1-4,TRBV9,CASSGRELFF
TRBJ2-2,TRBV9,CASSGKETGELFF
TRBJ2-7,TRBV5-5,CASSLVDRGAYEQYF
TRBJ1-1,TRBV6-5,CASSYRRQVGDTEAFF
TRBJ2-7,TRBV7-9,CASSLDLRTGSTYEQYF
TRBJ1-6,TRBV18,CASSQHGQENSPLHF
TRBJ1-3,TRBV4-3,CASSQDRQVLPGNTIYF
TRBJ1-2,TRBV5-1,CASSYEVRRIYGYTF
TRBJ2-3,TRBV5-1,CASSLVGGGHTDTQYF
TRBJ2-7,TRBV5-6,CASSLRGDGFYEQYF
TRBJ1-1,TRBV7-9,CASSLAAEAFF